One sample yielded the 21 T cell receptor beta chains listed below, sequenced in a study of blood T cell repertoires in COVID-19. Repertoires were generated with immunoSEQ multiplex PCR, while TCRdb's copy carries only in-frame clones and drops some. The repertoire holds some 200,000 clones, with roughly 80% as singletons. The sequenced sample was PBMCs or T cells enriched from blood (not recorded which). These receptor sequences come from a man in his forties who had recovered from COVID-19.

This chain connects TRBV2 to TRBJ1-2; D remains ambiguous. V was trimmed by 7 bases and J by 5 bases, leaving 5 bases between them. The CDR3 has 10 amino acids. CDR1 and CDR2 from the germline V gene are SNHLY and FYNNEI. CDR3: CASTEYGYTF. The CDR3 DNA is TGTGCCAGCACCGAGTATGGCTACACCTTC.

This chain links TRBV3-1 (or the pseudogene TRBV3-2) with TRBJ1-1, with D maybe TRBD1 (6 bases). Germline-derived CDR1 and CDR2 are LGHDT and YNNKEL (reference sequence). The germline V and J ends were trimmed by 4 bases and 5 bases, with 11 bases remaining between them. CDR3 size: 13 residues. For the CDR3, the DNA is TGTGCCAGCAGCCTTCCCGGGACAACTGAAGCTTTCTTT. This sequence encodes CASSLPGTTEAFF.

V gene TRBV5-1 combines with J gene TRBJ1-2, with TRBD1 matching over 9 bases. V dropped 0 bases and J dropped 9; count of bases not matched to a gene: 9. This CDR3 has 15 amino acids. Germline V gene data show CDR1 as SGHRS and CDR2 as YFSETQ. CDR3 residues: CASSLAQGQGLSYTF. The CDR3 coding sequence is TGCGCCAGCAGCTTGGCCCAAGGACAGGGGTTAAGCTACACCTTC.

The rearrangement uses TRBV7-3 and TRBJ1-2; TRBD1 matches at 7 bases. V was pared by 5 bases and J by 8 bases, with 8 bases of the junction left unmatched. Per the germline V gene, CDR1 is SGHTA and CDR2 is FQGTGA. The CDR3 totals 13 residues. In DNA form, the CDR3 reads TGTGCCAGCAGCGCATCAGGGGGTGGAGGCTACACCTTC. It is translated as CASSASGGGGYTF. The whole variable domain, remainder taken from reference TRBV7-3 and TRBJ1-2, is GAGVSQTPSNKVTEKGKYVELRCDPISGHTALYWYRQSLGQGPEFLIYFQGTGAADDSGLPNDRFFAVRPEGSVSTLKIQRTERGDSAVYLCASSASGGGGYTFGSGTRLTVV.

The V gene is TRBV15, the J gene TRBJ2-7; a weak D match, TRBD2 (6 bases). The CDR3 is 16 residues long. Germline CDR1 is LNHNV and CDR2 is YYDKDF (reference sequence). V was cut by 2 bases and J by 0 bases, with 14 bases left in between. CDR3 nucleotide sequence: TGTGCCACCAGCAGATTTCCGGGACTCAGCTCCTACGAGCAGTACGTC. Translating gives CATSRFPGLSSYEQYV.

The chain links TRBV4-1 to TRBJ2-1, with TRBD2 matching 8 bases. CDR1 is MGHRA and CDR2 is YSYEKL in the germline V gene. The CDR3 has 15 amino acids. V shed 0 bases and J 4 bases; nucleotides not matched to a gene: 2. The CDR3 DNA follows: TGCGCCAGCAGCCAAGAACTAGCGGTTTACAATGAGCAGTTCTTC. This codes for CASSQELAVYNEQFF.

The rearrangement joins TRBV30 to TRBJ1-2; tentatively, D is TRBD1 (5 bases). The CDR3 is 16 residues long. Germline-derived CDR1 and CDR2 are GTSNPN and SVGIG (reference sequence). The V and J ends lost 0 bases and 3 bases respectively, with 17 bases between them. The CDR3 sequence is CAWSVKGTGVYYGYTF. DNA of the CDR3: TGTGCCTGGAGTGTCAAGGGCACAGGTGTTTACTATGGCTACACCTTC.

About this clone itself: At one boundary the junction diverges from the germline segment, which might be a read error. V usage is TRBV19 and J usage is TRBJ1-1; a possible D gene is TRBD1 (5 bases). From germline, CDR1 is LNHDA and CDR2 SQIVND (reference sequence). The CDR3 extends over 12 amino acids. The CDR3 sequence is CASTIGATEAFF. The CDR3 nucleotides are TGTGCCAGTACTATAGGGGCCACTGAAGCTTTCTTT.

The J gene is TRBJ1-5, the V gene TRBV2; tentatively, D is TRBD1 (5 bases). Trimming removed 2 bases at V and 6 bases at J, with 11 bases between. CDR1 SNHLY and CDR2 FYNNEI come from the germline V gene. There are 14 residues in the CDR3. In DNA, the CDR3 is TGTGCCAGCAGTGAACAGGGAAGGGGTCAGCCCCAGCATTTT. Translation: CASSEQGRGQPQHF.

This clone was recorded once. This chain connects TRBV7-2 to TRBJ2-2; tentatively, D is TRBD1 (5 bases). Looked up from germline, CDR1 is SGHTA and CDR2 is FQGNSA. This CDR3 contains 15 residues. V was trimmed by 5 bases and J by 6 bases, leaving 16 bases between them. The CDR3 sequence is CASSPHGAQSGELFF. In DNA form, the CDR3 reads TGTGCCAGCAGCCCACATGGGGCTCAGTCCGGGGAGCTGTTTTTT.

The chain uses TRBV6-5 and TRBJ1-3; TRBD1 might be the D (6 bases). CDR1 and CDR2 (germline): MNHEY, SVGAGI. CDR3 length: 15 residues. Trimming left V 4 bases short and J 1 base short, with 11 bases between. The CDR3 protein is CASSSQGRSGNTIYF. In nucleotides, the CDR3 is TGTGCCAGCAGTTCACAGGGAAGGTCTGGAAACACCATATATTTT.

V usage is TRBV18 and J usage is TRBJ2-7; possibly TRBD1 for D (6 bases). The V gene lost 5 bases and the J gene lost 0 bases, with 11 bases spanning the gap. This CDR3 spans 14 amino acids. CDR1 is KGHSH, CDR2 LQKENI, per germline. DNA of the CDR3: TGTGCCAGCTCAGCGCGACAGGACTCCTACGAGCAGTACGTC. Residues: CASSARQDSYEQYV.

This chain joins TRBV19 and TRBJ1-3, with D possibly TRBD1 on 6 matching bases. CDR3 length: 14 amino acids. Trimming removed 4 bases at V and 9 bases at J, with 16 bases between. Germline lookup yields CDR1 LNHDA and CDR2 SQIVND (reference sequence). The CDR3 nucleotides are TGTGCCAGTAGTAGACAGGTATCCTCGACCACCATATATTTT. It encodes CASSRQVSSTTIYF.

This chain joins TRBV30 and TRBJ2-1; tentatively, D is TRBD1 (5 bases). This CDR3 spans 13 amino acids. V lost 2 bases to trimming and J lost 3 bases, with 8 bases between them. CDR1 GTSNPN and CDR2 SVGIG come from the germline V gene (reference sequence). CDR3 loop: CAWSTGFYNEQFF. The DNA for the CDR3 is TGTGCCTGGAGTACAGGTTTCTACAATGAGCAGTTCTTC.

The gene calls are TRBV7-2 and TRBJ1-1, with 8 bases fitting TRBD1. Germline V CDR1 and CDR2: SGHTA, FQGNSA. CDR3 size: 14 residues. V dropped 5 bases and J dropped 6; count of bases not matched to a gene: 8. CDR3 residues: CASSPQQGEAEAFF. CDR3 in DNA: TGTGCCAGCAGCCCTCAACAGGGGGAGGCTGAAGCTTTCTTT.

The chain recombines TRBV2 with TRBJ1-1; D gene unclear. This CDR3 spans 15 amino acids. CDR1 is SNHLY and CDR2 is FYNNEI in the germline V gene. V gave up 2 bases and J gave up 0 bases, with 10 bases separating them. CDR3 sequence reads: CASSEQRSVNTEAFF. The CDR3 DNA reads TGTGCCAGCAGTGAACAACGGTCGGTGAACACTGAAGCTTTCTTT. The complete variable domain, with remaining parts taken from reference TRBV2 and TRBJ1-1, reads EPEVTQTPSHQVTQMGQEVILRCVPISNHLYFYWYRQILGQKVEFLVSFYNNEISEKSEIFDDQFSVERPDGSNFTLKIRSTKLEDSAMYFCASSEQRSVNTEAFFGQGTRLTVV.

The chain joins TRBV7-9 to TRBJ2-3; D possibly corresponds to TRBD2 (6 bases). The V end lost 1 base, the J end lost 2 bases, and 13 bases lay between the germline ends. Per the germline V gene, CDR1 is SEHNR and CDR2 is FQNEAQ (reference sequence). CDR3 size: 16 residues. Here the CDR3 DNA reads TGTGCCAGCAGCTTAGGACTAGGAGGAGACACAGATACGCAGTATTTT. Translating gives CASSLGLGGDTDTQYF.

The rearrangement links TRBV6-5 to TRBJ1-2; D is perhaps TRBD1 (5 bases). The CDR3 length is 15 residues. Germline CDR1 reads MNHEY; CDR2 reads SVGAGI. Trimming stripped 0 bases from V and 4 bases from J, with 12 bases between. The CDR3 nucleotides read TGTGCCAGCAGTTACTCGGCGATGGGGGGCTATGGCTACACCTTC. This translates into CASSYSAMGGYGYTF.

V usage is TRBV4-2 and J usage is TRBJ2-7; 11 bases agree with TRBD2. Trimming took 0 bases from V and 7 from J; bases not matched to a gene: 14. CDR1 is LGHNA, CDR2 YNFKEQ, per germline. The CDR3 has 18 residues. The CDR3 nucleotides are TGTGCCAGCAGCCAAGAGGGGGGAGTACTAGCGGGAGTAGGGGAGCAGTACTTC. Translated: CASSQEGGVLAGVGEQYF.

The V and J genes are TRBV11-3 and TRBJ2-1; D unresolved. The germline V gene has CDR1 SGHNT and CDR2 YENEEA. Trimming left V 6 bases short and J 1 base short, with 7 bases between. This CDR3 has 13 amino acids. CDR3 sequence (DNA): TGTGCCAGCAGGGCTAGTTCCTACAATGAGCAGTTCTTC. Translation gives CASRASSYNEQFF.

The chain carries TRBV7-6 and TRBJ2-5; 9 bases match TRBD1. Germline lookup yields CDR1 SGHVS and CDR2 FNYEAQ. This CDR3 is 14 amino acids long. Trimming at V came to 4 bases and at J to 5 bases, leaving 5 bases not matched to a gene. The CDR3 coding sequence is TGTGCCAGCAGCTGGGACAGGGCGACCGAGACCCAGTACTTC. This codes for CASSWDRATETQYF.